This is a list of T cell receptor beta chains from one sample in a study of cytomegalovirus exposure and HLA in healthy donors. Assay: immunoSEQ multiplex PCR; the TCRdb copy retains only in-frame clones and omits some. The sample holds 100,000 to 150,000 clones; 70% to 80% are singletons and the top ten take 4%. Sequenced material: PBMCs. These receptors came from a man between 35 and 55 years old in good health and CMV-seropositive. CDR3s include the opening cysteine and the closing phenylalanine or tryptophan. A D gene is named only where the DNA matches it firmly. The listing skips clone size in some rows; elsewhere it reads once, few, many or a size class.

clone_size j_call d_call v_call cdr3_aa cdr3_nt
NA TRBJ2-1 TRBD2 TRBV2 CASSKTSGGSSYNEQFF TGTGCCAGCAGTAAGACTAGCGGGGGGAGCTCCTACAATGAGCAGTTCTTC
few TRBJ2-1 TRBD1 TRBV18 CASSPQLSGTGPNNEQFF TGTGCCAGCTCACCGCAGTTATCCGGGACAGGGCCCAACAATGAGCAGTTCTTC
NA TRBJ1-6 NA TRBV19 CASRSWSYNSPLHF TGTGCCAGTAGGAGTTGGTCCTATAATTCACCCCTCCACTTT
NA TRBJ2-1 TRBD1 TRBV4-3 CASSQRGPHNEQFF TGCGCCAGCAGCCAGAGGGGGCCACACAATGAGCAGTTCTTC
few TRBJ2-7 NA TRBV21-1 CASSNGGSSEYEQYF TGTGCCAGCAGCAACGGTGGGAGTTCTGAATACGAGCAGTACTTC
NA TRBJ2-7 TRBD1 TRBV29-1 CSAAWTGGAEQYF TGCAGCGCCGCGTGGACAGGTGGGGCCGAGCAGTACTTC
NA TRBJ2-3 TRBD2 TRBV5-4 CASSLAAGGRVTDTQYF TGTGCCAGCAGCTTGGCCGCAGGCGGGAGGGTCACAGATACGCAGTATTTT
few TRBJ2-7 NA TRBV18 CASSPILGSSYEQYF TGTGCCAGCTCACCCATATTGGGCAGCTCCTACGAGCAGTACTTC
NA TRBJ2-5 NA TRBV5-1 CASSVEETQYF TGCGCCAGCAGCGTAGAAGAGACCCAGTACTTC
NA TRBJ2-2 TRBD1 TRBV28 CAGKGARRTGELFF TGTGCCGGGAAGGGGGCGAGACGCACCGGGGAGCTGTTTTTT
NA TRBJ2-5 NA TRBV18 CASSPPSSGEQETQYF TGTGCCAGCTCACCACCGTCGTCAGGGGAACAAGAGACCCAGTACTTC
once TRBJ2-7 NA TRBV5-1 CASSLRQGYEQYF TGCGCCAGCAGCTTGAGGCAGGGATACGAGCAGTACTTC
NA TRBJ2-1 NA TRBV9 CASSVASREVGEQFF TGTGCCAGCAGCGTAGCGTCGCGTGAGGTGGGTGAGCAGTTCTTC
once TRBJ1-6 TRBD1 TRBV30 CAWSPTSTGQGNSPLHF TGTGCCTGGAGTCCTACATCGACAGGACAGGGTAATTCACCCCTCCACTTT
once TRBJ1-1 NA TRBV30 CARRVGTEAFF TGTGCCAGGCGGGTTGGAACTGAAGCTTTCTTT
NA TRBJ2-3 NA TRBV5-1 CASSFFGGTDTQYF TGCGCCAGCAGCTTCTTTGGGGGGACAGATACGCAGTATTTT
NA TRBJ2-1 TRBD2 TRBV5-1 CASSNTGAGGSYNEQFF TGCGCCAGCAGCAACACTGGGGCGGGGGGTTCCTACAATGAGCAGTTCTTC
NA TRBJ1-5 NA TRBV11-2 CASSLEGDSNQPQHF TGTGCCAGCAGCTTAGAGGGAGATAGCAATCAGCCCCAGCATTTT
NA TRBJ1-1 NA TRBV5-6 CASSLGRNTEAFF TGTGCCAGCAGCTTGGGTAGGAACACTGAAGCTTTCTTT
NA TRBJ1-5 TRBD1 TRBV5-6 CASSFGTASNQPQHF TGTGCCAGCAGCTTCGGGACAGCAAGCAATCAGCCCCAGCATTTT
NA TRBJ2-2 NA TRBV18 CASCTSGREAGELFF TGTGCCAGCTGTACGAGTGGCAGGGAAGCCGGGGAGCTGTTTTTT
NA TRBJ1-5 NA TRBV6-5 CASSPDRNQPQHF TGTGCCAGCAGTCCTGACAGAAATCAGCCCCAGCATTTT
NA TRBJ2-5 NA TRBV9 CASSVGTEETQYF TGTGCCAGCAGCGTAGGGACAGAAGAGACCCAGTACTTC
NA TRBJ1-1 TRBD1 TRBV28 CATRTGATEAFF TGTGCCACTAGAACAGGGGCGACTGAAGCTTTCTTT
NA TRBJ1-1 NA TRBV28 CASSSPGQMTEAFF TGTGCCAGCAGTTCTCCAGGGCAGATGACTGAAGCTTTCTTT
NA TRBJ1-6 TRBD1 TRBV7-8 CATVGTGKGNSPLHF TGTGCCACTGTGGGGACAGGGAAAGGAAATTCACCCCTCCACTTT
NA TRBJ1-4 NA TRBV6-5 CASREQGTEKLFF TGTGCCAGCAGAGAACAGGGTACGGAAAAACTGTTTTTT
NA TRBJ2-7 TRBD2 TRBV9 CASSPRLAGAPYEQYF TGTGCCAGCAGCCCTCGACTAGCGGGAGCCCCCTACGAGCAGTACTTC
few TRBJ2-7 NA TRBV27 CASSPNGYEQYF TGTGCCAGCAGTCCCAACGGCTACGAGCAGTACTTC
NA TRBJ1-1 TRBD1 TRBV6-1 CASSPSTGRNTEAFF TGTGCCAGCAGCCCCTCGACAGGGCGTAACACTGAAGCTTTCTTT
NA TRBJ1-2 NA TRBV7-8 CASSLTGQLYGYTF TGTGCCAGCAGCTTAACCGGACAGCTCTATGGCTACACCTTC
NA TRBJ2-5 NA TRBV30 CAWSPRSGILKQETQYF TGTGCCTGGAGTCCTCGTTCCGGGATACTTAAACAAGAGACCCAGTACTTC
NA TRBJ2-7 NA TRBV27 CASSSIYEQYF TGTGCCAGCAGTTCCATCTACGAGCAGTACTTC